Described below is a single T cell receptor beta chain sequence and its context. The data stem from a study of OX40 agonist ivuxolimab in advanced cancers. Study as a whole: Partial responses were achieved by three patients: one hepatocellular carcinoma, two cutaneous melanoma.

Germline V gene data show CDR1 as SGDLS and CDR2 as YYNGEE. Trimming shortened V by 0 bases and J by 0 bases, and 6 bases separated the two germline ends. CDR3 length equals 14 residues. Data came from immunoSEQ multiplex PCR; TCRdb stores just in-frame clones and leaves some out. This sample has around 80,000 clones, with about 91% found just once. The V and J genes are TRBV9 and TRBJ1-1, with no clear D. The sequencing here drew on CD4+ or CD8+ T cells sorted from blood, taken in a trial of the OX40 agonist ivuxolimab. The TCR originated in an adult with an advanced solid tumor such as melanoma, head and neck, liver or kidney cancer. The CDR3 DNA reads TGTGCCAGCAGCGTAGGTGTGGTGAACACTGAAGCTTTCTTT. Its protein product is CASSVGVVNTEAFF.